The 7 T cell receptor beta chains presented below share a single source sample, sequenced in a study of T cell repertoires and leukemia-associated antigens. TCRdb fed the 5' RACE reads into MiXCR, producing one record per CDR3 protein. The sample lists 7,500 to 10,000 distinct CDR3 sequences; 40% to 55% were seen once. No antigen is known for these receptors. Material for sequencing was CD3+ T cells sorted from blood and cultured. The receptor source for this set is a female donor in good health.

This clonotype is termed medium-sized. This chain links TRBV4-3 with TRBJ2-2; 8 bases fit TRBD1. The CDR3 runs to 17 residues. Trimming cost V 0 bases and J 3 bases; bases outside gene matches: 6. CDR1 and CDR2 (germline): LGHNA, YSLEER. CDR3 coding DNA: TGCGCCAGCAGCCAAGAGGACAGGGCGCTATACACCGGGGAGCTGTTTTTT. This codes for CASSQEDRALYTGELFF.

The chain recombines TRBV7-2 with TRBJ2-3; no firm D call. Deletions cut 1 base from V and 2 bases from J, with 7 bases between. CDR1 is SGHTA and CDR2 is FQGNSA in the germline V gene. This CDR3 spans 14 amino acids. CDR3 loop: CASSLVTYTDTQYF. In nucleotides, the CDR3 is TGTGCCAGCAGCTTAGTCACTTACACAGATACGCAGTATTTT.

In DNA form, the CDR3 reads TGTGCCAGCAGCCGGGGCAATGAGCAGTTCTTC. Its translation: CASSRGNEQFF. The chain recombines TRBV7-9 with TRBJ2-1; D possibly corresponds to TRBD2 (5 bases). Germline lookup yields CDR1 SEHNR and CDR2 FQNEAQ (reference sequence). The germline V and J ends were trimmed by 5 bases and 6 bases, with 5 bases remaining between them. The CDR3 runs to 11 residues.

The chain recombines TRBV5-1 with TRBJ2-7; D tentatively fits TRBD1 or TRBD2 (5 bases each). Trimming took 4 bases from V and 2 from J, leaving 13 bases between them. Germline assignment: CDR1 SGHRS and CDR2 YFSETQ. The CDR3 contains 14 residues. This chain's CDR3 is CASSPGPSTYEQYF. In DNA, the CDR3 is TGCGCCAGCAGCCCGGGGCCCTCAACCTACGAGCAGTACTTC.

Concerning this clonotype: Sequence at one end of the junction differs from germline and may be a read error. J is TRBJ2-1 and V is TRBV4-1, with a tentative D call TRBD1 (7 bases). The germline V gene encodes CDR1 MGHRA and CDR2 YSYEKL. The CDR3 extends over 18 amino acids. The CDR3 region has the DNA TGCGCCAGCAGCCAAGATGGGACAGTGGGAGGCCCTTACAATGAGCGGTTCTTC. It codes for CASSQDGTVGGPYNERFF.

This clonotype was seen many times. Written as DNA, the CDR3 is TGTGCCAGCAGCTTAGCGGGAGCCCCCACAGATACGCAGTATTTT. Its translation is CASSLAGAPTDTQYF. V gene TRBV7-9 combines with J gene TRBJ2-3, with D maybe TRBD2 (5 bases). Trimming removed 0 bases at V and 2 bases at J, with 9 bases between. Germline values: CDR1 SEHNR, CDR2 FQNEAQ (reference sequence). CDR3 length: 15 residues.

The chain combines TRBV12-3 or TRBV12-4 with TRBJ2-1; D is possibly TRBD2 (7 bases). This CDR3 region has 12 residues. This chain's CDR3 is CVIKGGVNEQFF. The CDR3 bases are TGTGTTATCAAGGGGGGGGTCAATGAGCAGTTCTTC.